The rows below give T cell receptor beta chains drawn from one sample of a study of human T cells and chemical hapten exposure. A single record per CDR3 protein comes from TCRdb applying MiXCR to the RACE reads. The table records roughly 75,000 distinct CDR3 sequences, around 9.3% of them present only once. Specimen: whole blood. These receptors all stem from a female donor in good health. Some clones in this sample may be carry-over from other donors' samples. Both conserved end residues are part of each CDR3. The order of the fields is V gene, clone size, CDR3 protein. Clone size is not always given. Where it is, it says once, few, many or a class for expanded clones.

>TRBV4-3|-
CASSQGGDRDEQYF
>TRBV7-2|-
CASRPTGVGNTIYF
>TRBV4-3|medium-sized
CASSQERGDNQPQHF
>TRBV28|-
CASNSGQPNSNQPQHF
>TRBV12-3/TRBV12-4|few
CASSSGNGYTF
>TRBV5-4|few
CASSLSIVDTQYF
>TRBV20-1|few
CSARLAGGAYEQYF
>TRBV9|few
CASSATGRLRAEAFF
>TRBV7-8|many
CASSLLAGAYNEQFF
>TRBV19|few
CASRPRTASSYEQYF
>TRBV7-2|-
CASSLLVVVETQYF
>TRBV24-1|many
CATSDAGRGSGDTQYF
>TRBV29-1|many
CSVAPRGRGASAEAFF
>TRBV10-3|many
CAISGQGTSSYEQYF
>TRBV20-1|few
CSAQVGATEAFF
>TRBV12-3/TRBV12-4|-
CASSRTNQETQYF
>TRBV7-9|few
CASSQGTASYEQYF
>TRBV5-1|-
CASSMGVQETQYF
>TRBV20-1|-
CSASGYRENTEAFF
>TRBV12-3/TRBV12-4|many
CASSPPTGYNEQFF
>TRBV12-3/TRBV12-4|many
CASSWGRTFSTDTQYF
>TRBV5-1|once
CASSPDRGNSPLNF
>TRBV16|-
CASSQIGGEQYF
>TRBV6-2/TRBV6-3|many
CASRNRASGTEAFF
>TRBV29-1|many
CSVVVRGTGVTNYGYTF
>TRBV7-6|-
CASSRNLGQSTDTQYF
>TRBV7-2|-
CASSLNSGLSTDTQYF
>TRBV4-3|few
CASSHRFTDTQYF
>TRBV20-1|many
CSARGGGADTQYF
>TRBV6-1|few
CASSELVGARTEAFF
>TRBV27|-
CASSLYNGTGWRTDTQYF
>TRBV12-3/TRBV12-4|-
CASSFETDYTEAFF
>TRBV5-1|-
CASSLVGGANTGELFF
>TRBV6-2/TRBV6-3|-
CASSYKMTGGGWNYNEQFF
>TRBV4-2|many
CASSQVSNTEAFF
>TRBV18|many
CASSPYGGGLNTEAFF
>TRBV7-2|many
CASSPVGRTEAFF